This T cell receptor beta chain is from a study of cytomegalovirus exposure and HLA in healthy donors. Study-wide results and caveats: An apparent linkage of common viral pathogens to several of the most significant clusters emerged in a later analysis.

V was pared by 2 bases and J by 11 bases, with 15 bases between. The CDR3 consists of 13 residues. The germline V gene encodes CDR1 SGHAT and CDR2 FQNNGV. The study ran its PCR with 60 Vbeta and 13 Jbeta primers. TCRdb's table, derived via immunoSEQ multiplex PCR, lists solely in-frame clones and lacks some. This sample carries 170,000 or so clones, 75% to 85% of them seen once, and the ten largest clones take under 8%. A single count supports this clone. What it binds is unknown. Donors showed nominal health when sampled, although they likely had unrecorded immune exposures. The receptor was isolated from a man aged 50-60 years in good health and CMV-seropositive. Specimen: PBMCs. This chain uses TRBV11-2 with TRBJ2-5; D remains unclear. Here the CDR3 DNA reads TGTGCCAGCAGCTTACCCGGCCCCATGGAGCAGTACTTC. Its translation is CASSLPGPMEQYF. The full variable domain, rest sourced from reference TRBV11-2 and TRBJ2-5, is EAGVAQSPRYKIIEKRQSVAFWCNPISGHATLYWYQQILGQGPKLLIQFQNNGVVDDSQLPKDRFSAERLKGVDSTLKIQPAKLEDSAVYLCASSLPGPMEQYFGPGTRLLVL.